One sample yielded the 8 T cell receptor beta chains listed below, sequenced in a study of PD-L1 blockade in urothelial cancer. Method: immunoSEQ multiplex PCR; TCRdb's copy keeps in-frame clones and lacks some. The sample shows about 43,000 clones, 80% of them seen only once. Time point given: pretreatment peripheral blood. This specimen was PBMCs, taken around atezolizumab (anti-PD-L1) treatment. The receptors stem from a man aged 55 to 70 with urothelial cancer.

The genes are TRBV6-6 and TRBJ1-6, with D perhaps matching TRBD1 (5 bases). Germline values: CDR1 MNHNY, CDR2 SVGAGI (reference sequence). Between the trimmed V and J ends, which lost 6 bases and 10 bases, there was a span of 13 bases. This CDR3 has 13 residues. CDR3 sequence (DNA): TGTGCCAGCAGACAGGTCGTTCGCTCACCCCTCCACTTT. Its translation: CASRQVVRSPLHF.

The chain links TRBV5-6 to TRBJ2-3; tentatively, D is TRBD1 (6 bases). Germline CDR1 SGHDT, CDR2 YYEEEE. Trimming stripped 4 bases from V and 5 bases from J, with 11 bases between. The CDR3 loop spans 13 amino acids. The CDR3 coding sequence is TGTGCCAGCAGCCAGGGGCCGGGAGATACGCAGTATTTT. The encoded protein is CASSQGPGDTQYF.

The genes are TRBV2 and TRBJ1-6; D is undetermined. CDR1 and CDR2 (germline): SNHLY, FYNNEI. This CDR3 spans 13 amino acids. Trimming took off 6 bases at V and 7 bases at J, with 10 bases between the two ends. Here the CDR3 reads CASRGGLNSPLHF. Written as DNA, the CDR3 is TGTGCCAGCAGAGGAGGGTTGAATTCACCCCTCCACTTT.

The CDR3 DNA is TGCGCCAGCAGCCAATTACAGGGGGCTGGAAACACCATATATTTT. This gives the protein CASSQLQGAGNTIYF. The V and J genes are TRBV4-1 and TRBJ1-3; TRBD1 matches 8 bases. The germline V gene has CDR1 MGHRA and CDR2 YSYEKL. The CDR3 contains 15 residues. The ends lost 2 bases at V and 2 bases at J; junction bases unmatched: 2.

The rearrangement links TRBV5-6 to TRBJ1-2; D gene unclear. The germline gives CDR1 SGHDT, CDR2 YYEEEE. Trimming removed 0 bases from V and 7 bases from J, with 10 bases in between. The CDR3 covers 13 residues. CDR3 nucleotide sequence: TGTGCCAGCAGCTTGGGGGTGGGCTTTGGCTACACCTTC. Encoded protein: CASSLGVGFGYTF.

The V gene is TRBV19, the J gene TRBJ2-3, with D unclear. This CDR3 spans 16 amino acids. Between the trimmed V and J ends, which lost 9 bases and 2 bases, there was a span of 21 bases. CDR1 is LNHDA and CDR2 is SQIVND in the germline V gene (reference sequence). Here the CDR3 reads CASRSAHSEHTDTQYF. CDR3 coding DNA: TGTGCCAGCCGGAGCGCCCACTCAGAACACACAGATACGCAGTATTTT.

The rearrangement links TRBV5-4 to TRBJ1-4; no definite D call. Trimming shortened V by 3 bases and J by 5 bases, and 14 bases separated the two germline ends. The CDR3 consists of 15 residues. The germline gives CDR1 SGHNT, CDR2 YYREEE (reference sequence). The CDR3: CASSSSRGQNEKLFF. The CDR3 DNA is TGTGCCAGCAGCTCGTCCCGGGGTCAGAATGAAAAACTGTTTTTT.

V is TRBV28 and J is TRBJ1-5; D is uncertain. The CDR3 loop spans 12 amino acids. The germline V gene has CDR1 MDHEN and CDR2 SYDVKM. V lost 1 base, J lost 7 bases, and 5 bases lay in between. CDR3 loop: CASSLLEQPQHF. The CDR3 DNA sequence: TGTGCCAGCAGTTTATTGGAGCAGCCCCAGCATTTT.